This entry lists 16 T cell receptor beta chains sequenced from one sample in a study of T cell repertoires in cytomegalovirus infection (dated by TCRdb to the late 2010s). The treatment or condition label, read with the paper, signifies: in vitro stimulation with specific CMV peptide epitopes to enrich CMV-specific T cells. Their antigen targets remain unknown. The listed sequencing device is Illumina HiSeq 1500. The raw public data were reprocessed by TCRdb itself: fastp quality trimming at Q25, MiXCR clonotype calling, in-frame beta chains only. CDR3 protein sequences are deduplicated, and each keeps its most common genes and DNA. The sample profile shows 90,000 to 110,000 distinct CDR3 sequences; around 28% of them were found once. Together, the top ten hold around 80% of the sample. The sample here was CD8+ T cells from cultured PBMCs, taken from culture after CMV antigen stimulation. The source is a human donor in good health (CMV status not recorded). Some clones in this sample may be carry-over from other donors' samples.

This clonotype was counted at least ten times. This chain links TRBV7-8 with TRBJ2-1, with a tentative D call TRBD2 (6 bases). V lost 2 bases, J lost 4 bases, and 18 bases lay in between. Looked up from germline, CDR1 is SGHVS and CDR2 is FQNEAQ. The length of the CDR3 is 17 residues. In DNA form, the CDR3 reads TGTGCCAGCAGCTTACGTGTGGGGGGTACCTATTACAATGAGCAGTTCTTC. Protein product: CASSLRVGGTYYNEQFF. The full variable domain, with the rest looked up from reference TRBV7-8 and TRBJ2-1, is GAGVSQSPRYKVAKRGQDVALRCDPISGHVSLFWYQQALGQGPEFLTYFQNEAQLDKSGLPSDRFFAERPEGSVSTLKIQRTQQEDSAVYLCASSLRVGGTYYNEQFFGPGTRLTVL.

The chain recombines TRBV2 with TRBJ2-1; TRBD1 matches at 10 bases. CDR1 and CDR2 from the germline V gene are SNHLY and FYNNEI. There are 14 residues in the CDR3. Germline trimming cut 7 bases from V and 7 bases from J; bases unmatched to any gene: 7. CDR3 nucleotides: TGTGCCAGCATCAGGACAGGGGGTGTGAATGAGCAGTTCTTC. Translation gives CASIRTGGVNEQFF.

This clonotype was found many times. The chain couples TRBV11-2 to TRBJ2-4; D may correspond to TRBD1 or TRBD2 (5 bases each). Trimming stripped 5 bases from V and 3 bases from J, with 14 bases between. The germline V gene has CDR1 SGHAT and CDR2 FQNNGV. The length of the CDR3 is 15 residues. CDR3 sequence (DNA): TGTGCCAGCAGCCTGGGGGTTGGGGGCAAAAACATTCAGTACTTC. Protein: CASSLGVGGKNIQYF.

This clonotype was counted between two and nine times. The chain has TRBV5-1 and TRBJ1-1; 7 bases align to TRBD1. CDR3 size: 13 residues. Trimming removed 5 bases from V and 4 bases from J; junction bases left unmatched: 5. The V gene's germline CDR1 is SGHRS and CDR2 YFSETQ. DNA of the CDR3: TGCGCCAGCAGTACAGGGGAGGCCACTGAAGCTTTCTTT. Encoded protein: CASSTGEATEAFF.

The V call is TRBV12-3 or TRBV12-4, the J call TRBJ1-2, with D uncertain. The CDR3 totals 14 residues. Trimming took 3 bases from V and 4 from J, leaving 12 bases between them. CDR3 in amino acids: CASSLGSQSYGYTF. The CDR3 DNA reads as TGTGCCAGCAGTTTGGGGTCACAGTCCTATGGCTACACCTTC.

The J gene is TRBJ2-3, the V gene TRBV6-4; D gene uncertain. The CDR3 has 13 residues. The V end was cut by 3 bases, the J end by 3 bases, with 7 bases between. Germline CDR1 MRHNA, CDR2 SNTAGT. DNA for the CDR3: TGTGCCAGCAGTGAAACGGAGACAGATACGCAGTATTTT. Residues: CASSETETDTQYF.

The chain's CDR3 is CASSFSGGAQETQYF. CDR3 DNA sequence: TGTGCCAGCAGTTTCAGCGGGGGGGCCCAAGAGACCCAGTACTTC. The gene calls are TRBV12-3 or TRBV12-4 and TRBJ2-5; 10 bases agree with TRBD2. Trimming cost V 3 bases and J 1 base; bases outside gene matches: 2. The CDR3 length is 15 residues.

This clonotype was seen only a few times. J is TRBJ1-2 and V is TRBV13, with 7 bases identical to TRBD1. Germline-derived CDR1 and CDR2 are PRHDT and FYEKMQ (reference sequence). V gave up 5 bases and J gave up 7 bases; unmatched junction bases: 10. The CDR3 runs to 14 residues. CDR3 DNA: TGTGCCAGCAGCCTACAGGGGTTCCCCGGTGGCTACACCTTC. Residues: CASSLQGFPGGYTF.

This clonotype has just a few counts. The V and J genes are TRBV19 and TRBJ2-1; 9 bases map to TRBD2. This CDR3 has 15 residues. The V gene end was trimmed by 6 bases and the J gene end by 5 bases; junction bases not matched to a gene: 8. Per germline, CDR1 LNHDA and CDR2 SQIVND (reference sequence). This CDR3 is CASRPRAGGDNEQFF. The CDR3 nucleotides are TGTGCCAGTAGACCCCGAGCGGGGGGAGACAATGAGCAGTTCTTC.

This chain connects TRBV19 to TRBJ2-1; TRBD2 aligns across 9 bases. In germline, CDR1 is LNHDA, CDR2 SQIVND (reference sequence). With 7 bases clipped from V and 7 bases from J, the junction kept 17 bases outside the gene matches. The CDR3 sequence is 17 residues long. The CDR3 nucleotides are TGTGCCAGTACCTACTTTAGCGCGGGGGGGCCGGGTAATGAGCAGTTCTTC. It encodes CASTYFSAGGPGNEQFF.

This clonotype was counted between two and nine times. The chain couples TRBV25-1 to TRBJ1-2; TRBD1 matches 7 bases. CDR3 length: 15 residues. With 3 bases clipped from V and 8 bases from J, the junction kept 12 bases outside the gene matches. Looked up from germline, CDR1 is MGHDK and CDR2 is SYGVNS. CDR3 sequence (DNA): TGTGCCAGCAGTGATCCCCTGACAGGGAATAAAGGCTACACCTTC. It is translated as CASSDPLTGNKGYTF.

This clonotype was picked up a small number of times. The chain carries TRBV4-1 and TRBJ1-4, with D tentatively TRBD1 (5 bases). Trimming shortened V by 5 bases and J by 5 bases, and 15 bases separated the two germline ends. Germline CDR1 reads MGHRA; CDR2 reads YSYEKL. The CDR3 has 15 amino acids. DNA of the CDR3: TGCGCCAGCAGCTCCTCAGGGTTGGGGAATGAAAAACTGTTTTTT. Protein product: CASSSSGLGNEKLFF.

The chain is built from TRBV12-3 or TRBV12-4 and TRBJ2-7; D may correspond to TRBD1 or TRBD2 (5 bases each). CDR3 length equals 17 residues. Trimming left V 6 bases short and J 2 bases short, with 23 bases between. The CDR3 DNA reads as TGTGCCAGCAGCTCCGAAGGGACGGACTCTATCCCCTACGAGCAGTACTTC. Translating gives CASSSEGTDSIPYEQYF.

This clonotype has just a few counts. The gene calls are TRBV11-3 and TRBJ2-5, with D perhaps TRBD1 (6 bases). This CDR3 contains 14 residues. The V end lost 5 bases, the J end lost 5 bases, and 15 bases lay between the germline ends. Germline V gene data show CDR1 as SGHNT and CDR2 as YENEEA. The CDR3 region is CASSPTGSTETQYF. The CDR3 nucleotides read TGTGCCAGCAGCCCCACAGGGTCTACGGAGACCCAGTACTTC.

The genes are TRBV7-2 and TRBJ2-1, with D perhaps being TRBD1 or TRBD2 (5 bases each). The V and J ends lost 3 bases and 9 bases respectively, with 15 bases between them. This CDR3 comprises 14 residues. CDR1 is SGHTA, CDR2 FQGNSA, per germline. This CDR3 reads CASSLRGLLAEQFF. The CDR3 DNA sequence: TGTGCCAGCAGCTTGAGGGGCCTCTTAGCTGAGCAGTTCTTC.

The V call is TRBV13, the J call TRBJ2-3, with 9 bases matching TRBD1. V lost 5 bases and J lost 2; bases outside the gene matches: 11. Germline V gene data show CDR1 as PRHDT and CDR2 as FYEKMQ (reference sequence). The CDR3 consists of 17 residues. CDR3 region: CASSASPGQGNTDTQYF. DNA for the CDR3: TGTGCCAGCAGCGCTTCCCCGGGACAGGGAAACACAGATACGCAGTATTTT. The whole variable domain, remainder taken from reference TRBV13 and TRBJ2-3, is AAGVIQSPRHLIKEKRETATLKCYPIPRHDTVYWYQQGPGQDPQFLISFYEKMQSDKGSIPDRFSAQQFSDYHSELNMSSLELGDSALYFCASSASPGQGNTDTQYFGPGTRLTVL.